What follows describes a single T cell receptor (beta chain). V lost 0 bases to trimming and J lost 5 bases; unmatched junction nucleotides: 9. The CDR3 is 16 amino acids. Germline CDR1 and CDR2: LNHNV and YYDKDF (reference sequence). TCRdb reprocessed the RT-PCR reads with MiXCR, giving one entry per CDR3 protein. The top ten clones hold just over 3.5% of a sample with fewer than 800,000 distinct CDR3 sequences, approximately 15% of them seen once. The chain recombines TRBV15 with TRBJ2-5, with TRBD2 matching over 7 bases. This clonotype was obtained from a female donor in good health, serving as a healthy control. The source material was memory CD4+ T cells from blood. The CDR3 spells CATSRDLGGSSETQYF. The CDR3 DNA follows: TGTGCCACCAGCAGAGATCTGGGCGGGAGTTCCGAGACCCAGTACTTC.